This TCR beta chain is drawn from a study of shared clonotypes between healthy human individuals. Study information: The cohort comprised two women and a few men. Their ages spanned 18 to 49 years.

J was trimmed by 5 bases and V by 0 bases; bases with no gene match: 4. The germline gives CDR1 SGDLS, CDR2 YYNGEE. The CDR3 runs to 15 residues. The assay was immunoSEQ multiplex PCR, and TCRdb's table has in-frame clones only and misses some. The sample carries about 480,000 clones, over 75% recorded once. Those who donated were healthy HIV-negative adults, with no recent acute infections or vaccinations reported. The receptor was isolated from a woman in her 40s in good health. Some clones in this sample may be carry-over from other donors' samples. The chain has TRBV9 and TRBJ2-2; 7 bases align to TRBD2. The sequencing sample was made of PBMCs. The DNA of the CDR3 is TGTGCCAGCAGCGTAGCTAGCGGAGGTACCGGGGAGCTGTTTTTT. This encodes CASSVASGGTGELFF.